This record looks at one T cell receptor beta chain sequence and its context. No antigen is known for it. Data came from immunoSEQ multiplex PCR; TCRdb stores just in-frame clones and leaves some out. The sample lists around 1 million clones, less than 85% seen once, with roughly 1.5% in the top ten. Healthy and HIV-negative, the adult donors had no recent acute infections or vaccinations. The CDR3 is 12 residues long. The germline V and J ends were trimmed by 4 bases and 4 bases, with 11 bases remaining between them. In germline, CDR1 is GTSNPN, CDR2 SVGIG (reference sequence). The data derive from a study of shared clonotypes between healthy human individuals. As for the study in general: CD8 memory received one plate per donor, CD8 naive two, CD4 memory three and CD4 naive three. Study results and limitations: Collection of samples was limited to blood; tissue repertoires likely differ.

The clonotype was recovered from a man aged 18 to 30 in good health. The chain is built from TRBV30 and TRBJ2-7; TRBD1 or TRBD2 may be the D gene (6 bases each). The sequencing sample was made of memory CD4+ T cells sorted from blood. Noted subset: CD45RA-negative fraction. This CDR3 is CAWMGGGYEQYF. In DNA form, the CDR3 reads TGTGCCTGGATGGGGGGCGGGTACGAGCAGTACTTC.